This paragraph reports one TCR beta chain. Its antigen is unknown. Uncontrolled infection, other autoimmune disease, pregnancy or lactation disqualified patients from enrolment. The sample originates from a study of T cells in Graves' hyperthyroidism and ophthalmopathy. Study details: Any treatment followed the collection of peripheral blood at initial diagnosis.

The germline gives CDR1 MNHEY, CDR2 SMNVEV (reference sequence). There are 13 residues in the CDR3. The V and J ends lost 1 base and 4 bases respectively, with 7 bases between them. RNA transcripts served as the template for amplifying TCR beta CDR3 regions. RT-PCR in the first round (using the HTBI primer set) targeted the TCR CDR3. TCRdb used MiXCR to reprocess the multiplex PCR reads, holding one entry per CDR3 protein. This sample has approximately 640,000 distinct CDR3 sequences, with approximately 15% found just once. Study-wide findings and caveats: A 13 V-J signature model discriminated ophthalmopathy versus stable hyperthyroidism. The model identified upcoming ophthalmopathy a median 6.5 months ahead of onset.

The sequenced material came from blood. The rearrangement joins TRBV27 to TRBJ1-1; D gene ambiguous. The sequence was obtained from a man in his forties or fifties with Graves' hyperthyroidism. CDR3 protein: CASSLWVSTEAFF. DNA of the CDR3: TGTGCCAGCAGTTTATGGGTTTCCACTGAAGCTTTCTTT.